What follows describes a single TCR beta chain. This sample was included in a study of shared clonotypes between healthy human individuals. Germline V gives CDR1 MDHEN, CDR2 SYDVKM. The CDR3 runs 16 residues. Trimming took off 2 bases at V and 0 bases at J, with 11 bases between the two ends. Data came from immunoSEQ multiplex PCR; TCRdb stores just in-frame clones and leaves some out. The table lists around 1.1 million clones, about 84% of them singletons. The clonotype comes from a man aged 18 to 30 in good health. Some clones in this sample may be carry-over from other donors' samples. The specimen was memory CD4+ T cells from PBMCs. As for subset: CD45RA-negative fraction. The chain couples TRBV28 to TRBJ2-1, with unresolved D. As DNA, the CDR3 is TGTGCCAGCAGTTTAGGCGGAGTTGGCTCCTACAATGAGCAGTTCTTC. Translating it yields CASSLGGVGSYNEQFF. Full variable domain (remainder filled in from reference TRBV28 and TRBJ2-1): DVKVTQSSRYLVKRTGEKVFLECVQDMDHENMFWYRQDPGLGLRLIYFSYDVKMKEKGDIPEGYSVSREKKERFSLILESASTNQTSMYLCASSLGGVGSYNEQFFGPGTRLTVL.